This T cell receptor (beta chain) emerged from a study of cytomegalovirus exposure and HLA in healthy donors. The CDR3 extends over 15 amino acids. V shed 2 bases and J 5 bases; nucleotides not matched to a gene: 7. Germline-derived CDR1 and CDR2 are MNHNS and SASEGT. A multiplex PCR was run with 60 Vbeta primers and 13 Jbeta primers. Profiled with immunoSEQ multiplex PCR; TCRdb holds only in-frame clones, not every one. In the table there are around 80,000 clones, 70% to 85% of which are singletons. V and J are TRBV6-1 and TRBJ2-5; 8 bases agree with TRBD1. Sequences were obtained from PBMCs. The receptor comes from a man aged 40-55 years in good health and CMV-seropositive. The CDR3 here is CASSERQGIWETQYF. CDR3 DNA sequence: TGTGCCAGCAGTGAAAGACAGGGGATTTGGGAGACCCAGTACTTC.